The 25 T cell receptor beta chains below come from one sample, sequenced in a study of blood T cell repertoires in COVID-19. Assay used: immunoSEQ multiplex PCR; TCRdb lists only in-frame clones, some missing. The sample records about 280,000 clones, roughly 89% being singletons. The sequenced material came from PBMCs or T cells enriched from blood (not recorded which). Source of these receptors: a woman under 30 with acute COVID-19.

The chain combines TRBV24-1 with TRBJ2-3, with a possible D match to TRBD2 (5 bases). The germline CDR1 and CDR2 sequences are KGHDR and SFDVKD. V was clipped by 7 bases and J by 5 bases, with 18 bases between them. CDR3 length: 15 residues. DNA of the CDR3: TGTGCCACCAGCCGCTCGCGGGTACCGGAAGATACGCAGTATTTT. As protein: CATSRSRVPEDTQYF.

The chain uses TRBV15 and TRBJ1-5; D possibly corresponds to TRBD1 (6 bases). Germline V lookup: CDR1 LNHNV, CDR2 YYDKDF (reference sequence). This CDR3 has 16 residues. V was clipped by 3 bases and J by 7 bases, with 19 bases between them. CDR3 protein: CATSSATGSRWQPQHF. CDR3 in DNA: TGTGCCACCAGCAGCGCCACAGGGTCGAGGTGGCAGCCCCAGCATTTT.

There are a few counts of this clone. This chain's CDR3 is CASRPGASGNTIYF. CDR3 DNA sequence: TGTGCCAGCAGACCAGGGGCTTCTGGAAACACCATATATTTT. The V gene is TRBV27, the J gene TRBJ1-3; possible D gene TRBD1, 6 bases. Per germline, CDR1 MNHEY and CDR2 SMNVEV (reference sequence). The CDR3 consists of 14 residues. The V end was cut by 6 bases, the J end by 1 base, with 10 bases between.

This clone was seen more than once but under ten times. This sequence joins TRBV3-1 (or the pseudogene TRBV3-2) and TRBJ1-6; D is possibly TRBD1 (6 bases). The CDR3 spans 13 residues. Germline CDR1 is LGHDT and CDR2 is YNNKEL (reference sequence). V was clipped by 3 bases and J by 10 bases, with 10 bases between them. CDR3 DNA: TGTGCCAGCAGCCATGACAGGAACTCACCCCTCCACTTT. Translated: CASSHDRNSPLHF.

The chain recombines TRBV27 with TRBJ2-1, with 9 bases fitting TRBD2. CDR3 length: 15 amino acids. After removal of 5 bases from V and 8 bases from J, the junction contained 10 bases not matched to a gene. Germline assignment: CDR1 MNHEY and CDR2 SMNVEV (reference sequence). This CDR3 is CASSRSGSSSDEQFF. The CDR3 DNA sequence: TGTGCCAGCAGTCGTAGCGGGAGTTCGTCCGATGAGCAGTTCTTC.

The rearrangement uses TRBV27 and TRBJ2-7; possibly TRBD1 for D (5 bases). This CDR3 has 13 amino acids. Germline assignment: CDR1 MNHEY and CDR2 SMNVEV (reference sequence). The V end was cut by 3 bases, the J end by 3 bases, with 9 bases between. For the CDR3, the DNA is TGTGCCAGCAGTTTTAGGACAAACTACGAGCAGTACTTC. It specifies CASSFRTNYEQYF.

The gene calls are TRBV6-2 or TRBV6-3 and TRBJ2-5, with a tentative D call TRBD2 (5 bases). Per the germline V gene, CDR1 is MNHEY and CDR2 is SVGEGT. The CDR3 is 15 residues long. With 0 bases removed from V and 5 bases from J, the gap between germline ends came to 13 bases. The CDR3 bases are TGTGCCAGCAGTTACTCAGCGGCAGGTGGGGAGACCCAGTACTTC. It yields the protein CASSYSAAGGETQYF.

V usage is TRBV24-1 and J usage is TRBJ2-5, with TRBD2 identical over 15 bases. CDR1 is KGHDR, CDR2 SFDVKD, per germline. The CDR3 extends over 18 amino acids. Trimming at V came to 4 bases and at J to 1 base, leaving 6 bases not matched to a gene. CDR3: CATSEPGTSGGFQETQYF. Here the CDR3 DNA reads TGTGCCACCAGTGAACCCGGGACTAGCGGGGGGTTCCAAGAGACCCAGTACTTC.

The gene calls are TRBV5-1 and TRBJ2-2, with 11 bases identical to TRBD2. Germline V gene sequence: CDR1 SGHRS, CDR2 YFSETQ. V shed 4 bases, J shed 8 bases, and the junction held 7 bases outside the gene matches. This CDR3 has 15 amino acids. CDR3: CASSPPLAGGGELFF. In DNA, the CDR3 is TGCGCCAGCAGCCCCCCCTTAGCGGGAGGGGGGGAGCTGTTTTTT. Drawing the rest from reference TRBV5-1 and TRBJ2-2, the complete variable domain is KAGVTQTPRYLIKTRGQQVTLSCSPISGHRSVSWYQQTPGQGLQFLFEYFSETQRNKGNFPGRFSGRQFSNSRSEMNVSTLELGDSALYLCASSPPLAGGGELFFGEGSRLTVL.

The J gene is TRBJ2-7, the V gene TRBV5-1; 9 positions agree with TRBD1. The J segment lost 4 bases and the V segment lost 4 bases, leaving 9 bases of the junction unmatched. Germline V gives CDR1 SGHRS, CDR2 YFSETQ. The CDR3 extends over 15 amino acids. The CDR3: CASSNQPGQGYEQYF. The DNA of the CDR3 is TGCGCCAGCAGCAACCAGCCGGGACAGGGTTACGAGCAGTACTTC.

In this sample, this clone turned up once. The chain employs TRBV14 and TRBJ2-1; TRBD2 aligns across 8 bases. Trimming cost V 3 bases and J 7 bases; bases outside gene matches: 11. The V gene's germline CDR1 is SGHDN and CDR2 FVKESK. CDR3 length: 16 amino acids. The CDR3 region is CASSHSTGGLWNEQFF. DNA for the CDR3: TGTGCCAGCAGCCACTCGACGGGGGGGCTTTGGAATGAGCAGTTCTTC.

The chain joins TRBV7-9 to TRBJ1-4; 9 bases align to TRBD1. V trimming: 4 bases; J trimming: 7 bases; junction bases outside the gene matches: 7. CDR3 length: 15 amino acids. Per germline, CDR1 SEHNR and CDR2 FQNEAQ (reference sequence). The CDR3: CASSSGNRGLEKLFF. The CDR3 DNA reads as TGTGCCAGCAGCTCGGGGAACAGGGGGCTTGAAAAACTGTTTTTT.

The CDR3 nucleotides read TGTGCCAGCAGTCGATTAGGGACAGGGGATGAAAAACTGTTTTTT. Amino acids: CASSRLGTGDEKLFF. The V gene is TRBV25-1, the J gene TRBJ1-4; 10 nucleotides align to TRBD1. Per germline, CDR1 MGHDK and CDR2 SYGVNS. This CDR3 contains 15 residues. Losses at the gene ends were 5 bases for V and 6 bases for J; bases not matched to a gene: 6.

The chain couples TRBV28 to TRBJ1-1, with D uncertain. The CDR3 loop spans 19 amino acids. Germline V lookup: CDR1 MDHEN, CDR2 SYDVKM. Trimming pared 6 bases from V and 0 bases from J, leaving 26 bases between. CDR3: CASRATTVQKAPMNTEAFF. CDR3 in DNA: TGTGCCAGCAGAGCTACTACCGTCCAGAAGGCTCCGATGAACACTGAAGCTTTCTTT.

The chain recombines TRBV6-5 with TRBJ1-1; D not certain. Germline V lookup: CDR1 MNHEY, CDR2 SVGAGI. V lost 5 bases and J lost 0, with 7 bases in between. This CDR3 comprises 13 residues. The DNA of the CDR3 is TGTGCCAGCAGTCGAGAGTTGAACACTGAAGCTTTCTTT. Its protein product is CASSRELNTEAFF.

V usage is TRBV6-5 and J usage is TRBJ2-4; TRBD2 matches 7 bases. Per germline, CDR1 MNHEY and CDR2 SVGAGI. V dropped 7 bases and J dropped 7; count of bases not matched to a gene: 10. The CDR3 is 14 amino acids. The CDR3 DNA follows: TGTGCCAGCAACAACCCCGGGGGAGGGAACATTCAGTACTTC. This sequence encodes CASNNPGGGNIQYF.

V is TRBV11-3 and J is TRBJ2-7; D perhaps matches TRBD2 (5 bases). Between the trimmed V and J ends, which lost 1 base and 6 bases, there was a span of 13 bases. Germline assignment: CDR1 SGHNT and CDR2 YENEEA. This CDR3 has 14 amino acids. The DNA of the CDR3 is TGTGCCAGCAGCTTAGGCGGTAGCGTCGCCGAGCAGTACTTC. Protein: CASSLGGSVAEQYF.

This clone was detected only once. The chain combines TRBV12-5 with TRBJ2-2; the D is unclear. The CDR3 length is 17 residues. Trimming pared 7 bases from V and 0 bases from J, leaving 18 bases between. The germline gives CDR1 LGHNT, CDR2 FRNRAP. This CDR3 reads CASAHIGPRANTGELFF. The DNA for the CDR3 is TGTGCTAGTGCCCATATTGGGCCTCGCGCGAACACCGGGGAGCTGTTTTTT.

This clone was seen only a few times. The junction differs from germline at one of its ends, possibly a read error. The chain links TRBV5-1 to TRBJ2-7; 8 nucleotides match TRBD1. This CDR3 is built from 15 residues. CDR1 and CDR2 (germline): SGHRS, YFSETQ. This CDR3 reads CASSLLGQGSDEQYF. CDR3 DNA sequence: TGCGCCAGCAGCTTGCTAGGACAGGGCTCCGACGAGCAGTACTTC.

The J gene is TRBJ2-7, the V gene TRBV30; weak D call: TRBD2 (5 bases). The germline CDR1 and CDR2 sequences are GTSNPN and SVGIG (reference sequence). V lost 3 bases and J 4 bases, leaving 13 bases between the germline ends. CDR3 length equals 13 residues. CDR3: CAWRPTAGYEQYF. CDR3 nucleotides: TGTGCCTGGAGACCGACTGCGGGTTACGAGCAGTACTTC. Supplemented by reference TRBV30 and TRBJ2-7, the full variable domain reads SQTIHQWPATLVQPVGSPLSLECTVEGTSNPNLYWYRQAAGRGLQLLFYSVGIGQISSEVPQNLSASRPQDRQFILSSKKLLLSDSGFYLCAWRPTAGYEQYFGPGTRLTVT.

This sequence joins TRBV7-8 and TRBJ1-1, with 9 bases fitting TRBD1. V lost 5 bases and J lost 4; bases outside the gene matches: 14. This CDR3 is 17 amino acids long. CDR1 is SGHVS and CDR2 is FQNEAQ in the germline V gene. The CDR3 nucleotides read TGTGCCAGCAGCGGAGGACAGGGGACGGGACCGGGCACTGAAGCTTTCTTT. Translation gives CASSGGQGTGPGTEAFF.

The CDR3 here is CASSSHSGSGDTQYF. The CDR3 DNA reads as TGCGCCAGCAGCTCGCATAGCGGGAGTGGGGATACGCAGTATTTT. V is TRBV5-1 and J is TRBJ2-3, with TRBD2 identical over 9 bases. This CDR3 comprises 15 residues. V shed 3 bases and J 6 bases; nucleotides not matched to a gene: 8. Germline V lookup: CDR1 SGHRS, CDR2 YFSETQ.

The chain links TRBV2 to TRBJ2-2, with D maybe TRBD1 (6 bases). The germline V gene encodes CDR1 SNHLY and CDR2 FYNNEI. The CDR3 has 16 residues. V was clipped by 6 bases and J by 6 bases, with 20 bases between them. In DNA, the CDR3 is TGTGCCAGCAGGCTTACAGGGAATTTTTTGTCCGGGGAGCTGTTTTTT. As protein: CASRLTGNFLSGELFF.

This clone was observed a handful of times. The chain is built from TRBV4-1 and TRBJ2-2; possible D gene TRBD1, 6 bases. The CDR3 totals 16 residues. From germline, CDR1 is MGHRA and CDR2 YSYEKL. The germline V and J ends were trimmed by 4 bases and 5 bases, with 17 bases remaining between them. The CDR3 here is CASSRSSRQETGELFF. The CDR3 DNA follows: TGCGCCAGCAGCCGGTCATCAAGACAGGAGACCGGGGAGCTGTTTTTT.

The CDR3 protein is CASSFLRDSVEQYF. Written as DNA, the CDR3 is TGTGCCAGCAGTTTCCTCCGGGACTCCGTCGAGCAGTACTTC. The J gene is TRBJ2-7, the V gene TRBV28; D is perhaps TRBD2 (6 bases). The V gene lost 3 bases and the J gene lost 6 bases, with 15 bases spanning the gap. CDR1 MDHEN and CDR2 SYDVKM come from the germline V gene. The CDR3 extends over 14 amino acids.